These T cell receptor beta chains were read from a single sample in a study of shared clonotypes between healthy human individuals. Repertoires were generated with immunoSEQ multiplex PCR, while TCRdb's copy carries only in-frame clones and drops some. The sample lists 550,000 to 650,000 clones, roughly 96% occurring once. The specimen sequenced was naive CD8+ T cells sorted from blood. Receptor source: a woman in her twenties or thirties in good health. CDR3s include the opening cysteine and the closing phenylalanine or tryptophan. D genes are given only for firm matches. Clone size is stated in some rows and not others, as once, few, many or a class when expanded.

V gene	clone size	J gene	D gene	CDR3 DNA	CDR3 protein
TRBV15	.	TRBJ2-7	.	TGTGCCACCAGCAGAGGAAGTACTAGCAACCCCACCTACGAGCAGTACTTC	CATSRGSTSNPTYEQYF
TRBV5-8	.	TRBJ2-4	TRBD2	TGTGCCAGCAGCTTTGGGGATGGCGGGAGCAGTTGGAAAAACATTCAGTACTTC	CASSFGDGGSSWKNIQYF
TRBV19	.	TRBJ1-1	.	TGTGCCAGTAGTATGGACGTCGGTTATGACACTGAAGCTTTCTTT	CASSMDVGYDTEAFF
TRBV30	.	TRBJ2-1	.	TGTGCCTGGAGTCCCGGATCCCTCTACAATGAGCAGTTCTTC	CAWSPGSLYNEQFF
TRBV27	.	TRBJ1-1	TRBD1	TGTGCCAGCAGTTTAAGCGCCGGGACAGGGAACACTGAAGCTTTCTTT	CASSLSAGTGNTEAFF
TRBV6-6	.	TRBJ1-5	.	TGTGCCAGCAGTTCACTCTCCCTACAGGGAAATCAGCCCCAGCATTTT	CASSSLSLQGNQPQHF
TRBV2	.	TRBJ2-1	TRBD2	TGTGCCAGCAGTTATTATAGCGGGAGTTTAAATGAGCAGTTCTTC	CASSYYSGSLNEQFF
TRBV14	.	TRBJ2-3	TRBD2	TGTGCCAGCAGCCACGGGACTAGCGGTAGCACAGATACGCAGTATTTT	CASSHGTSGSTDTQYF
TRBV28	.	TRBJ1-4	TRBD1	TGTGCCAGCAGTCCCCCTGCAGGACAGGAGAATGAAAAACTGTTTTTT	CASSPPAGQENEKLFF
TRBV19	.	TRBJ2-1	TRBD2	TGTGCCAGTAGTATAGATCTATTTGCGGGAGAGGTCTATGAGCAGTTCTTC	CASSIDLFAGEVYEQFF
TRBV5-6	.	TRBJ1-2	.	TGTGCCAGCAGCTTGGAAGGGGACTATGGCTACACCTTC	CASSLEGDYGYTF
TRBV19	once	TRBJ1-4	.	TGTGCCTCGGGGCAGGGGTATGAAAAACTGTTTTTT	CASGQGYEKLFF
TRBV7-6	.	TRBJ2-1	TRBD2	TGTGCCAGCAGCTGGGGACTAGCGGGAGTTAAGGAGCAGTTCTTC	CASSWGLAGVKEQFF
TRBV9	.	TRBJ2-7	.	TGTGCCAGCAGCTACCGGGGGCTAGCCTACGAGCAGTACTTC	CASSYRGLAYEQYF
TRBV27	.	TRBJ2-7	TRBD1	TGTGCCAGCAGTTCGACAGGGGGGACCTACGAGCAGTACTTC	CASSSTGGTYEQYF
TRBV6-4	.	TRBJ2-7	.	TGTGCCAGCAGTCTGACTAGTAGTTCCTACGAGCAGTACTTC	CASSLTSSSYEQYF
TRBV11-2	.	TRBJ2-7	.	TGTGCCAGCAGCTTTGCCCTGACGGGTCAGACCTACGAGCAGTACTTC	CASSFALTGQTYEQYF
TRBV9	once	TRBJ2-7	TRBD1	TGTGCCAGCAGCGAGGGACAGACCCACCCCTACGAGCAGTACTTC	CASSEGQTHPYEQYF
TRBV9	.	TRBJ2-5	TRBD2	TGTGCCAGCAGCGTAGGTGCTAGCGGGAGGGCGGGGTATCAAGAGACCCAGTACTTC	CASSVGASGRAGYQETQYF
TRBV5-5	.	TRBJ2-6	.	TGTGCCAGCAGCTTGGCCTCGCGCTCTGGGGCCAACGTCCTGACTTTC	CASSLASRSGANVLTF
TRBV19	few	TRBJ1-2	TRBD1	TGTGCCAGTGCCGCGTCGACAGGGGATTACTATGGCTACACCTTC	CASAASTGDYYGYTF
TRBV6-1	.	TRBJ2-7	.	TGTGCCAGCAGTGATCGAGGGTACACCCACGAGCAGTACTTC	CASSDRGYTHEQYF
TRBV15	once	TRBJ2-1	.	TGTGCCACCAGCAGAGAGGACTCGTACAATGAGCAGTTCTTC	CATSREDSYNEQFF
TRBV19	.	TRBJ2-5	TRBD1	TGTGCCAGTAGTATAGGATGGGACAGGTCCGTAGAGACCCAGTACTTC	CASSIGWDRSVETQYF
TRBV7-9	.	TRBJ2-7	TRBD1	TGTGCCAGCAGCTCCGAACGGACAGGGGGCTACGAGCAGTACTTC	CASSSERTGGYEQYF
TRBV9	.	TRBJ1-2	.	TGTGCCAGCAGCGTTGCGGGTCATTCGGCGTATGGCTACACCTTC	CASSVAGHSAYGYTF
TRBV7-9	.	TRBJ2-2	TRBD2	TGTGCCAGCAGCAAACCGACTAGCCCCCACACCGGGGAGCTGTTTTTT	CASSKPTSPHTGELFF
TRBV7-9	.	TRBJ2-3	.	TGTGCCAGCAGCTTACGAGCGGGTCGGCCCACAGATACGCAGTATTTT	CASSLRAGRPTDTQYF